This T cell receptor beta chain was sequenced in a study of shared T cell receptors in the human thymus (dated by TCRdb to the early 2020s). Regarding the research as a whole: The study examined how self-reactive, shared T-cell receptor alpha chains are generated in the human thymus.

Comments on this clone: Its antigen remains undetermined. One base away there is no much larger clone; base qualities are not given.

The CDR3 sequence holds 16 residues, the cysteine and phenylalanine included. The retained sequence is limited to the CDR3, 48 bases, with the frame set at the first base. The germline V gene encodes CDR1 MNHEY and CDR2 SMNVEV (reference sequence). V and J lose 8 bases and 2 bases, and a span of 16 bases separates them. The receptor library was made with the immunoSEQ multiplex PCR assay. TCRdb re-hosts the immuneACCESS table, in-frame sequences only. Its copies lack some clones; in the studies checked, an unresolved V gene accounts for under half of them, and the cause for the rest is not known. This sample is represented by roughly 700,000 clones; 88% of them were singletons. The top ten clones comprise around 0.0099% of the sample. Another study also made use of these data, one on human thymus T cells. As the second study states: Immunologically healthy infants undergoing open corrective cardiac surgery for congenital heart defects in Finland were used as donors. The thymus tissue came from surgical resects taken out during corrective cardiac surgery. Biased V and J gene segment usage appeared to be present in both thymic and peripheral blood repertoires. The related research reported highly overlapping thymic TCR repertoires among unrelated individuals. The study used 7 to 9 infant thymus samples plus four related peripheral blood samples to characterize TCR alpha and beta repertoires. Donor ages ranged from roughly 6 to 250 days, and the cohort comprised 5 to 7 male and a couple of female infants. Thymocytes were freed from the tissue by mechanical means and kept at -70 degrees C as pellets of roughly 9-34 million cells. Genomic DNA was extracted from frozen cell pellets with a QIAsymphony instrument. The immunoSEQ multiplex PCR assay was used to amplify the TCRB and TCRAD loci from a standardized quantity of quality-controlled genomic DNA. Amplicons spanned the V(D)J region at a length sufficient to cover the CDR3 and identify V and J genes. Through the commercial immunoSEQ service, the amplicons were sequenced on an Illumina platform. Primer bias and sequencing errors were corrected using previously described methods, and TCRAD and TCRB definitions followed the IMGT database. immunoSEQ Analyzer 3.0 and VDJTools were used for repertoire analysis, which covered basic statistics, V/J segment usage, diversity estimates, rarefaction and pairwise overlap. Diversity was estimated using the Chao1, ChaoE, Efron-Thisted, Shannon and inverse Simpson indices, and was also estimated on datasets down-sampled to the size of the smallest sample. Repertoire overlap used strict matching of CDR3 nucleotide sequence, V gene and J gene, with Jaccard-based multidimensional scaling clustering. On average, thymus samples yielded about 730,000 unique TCRB clonotypes, whereas blood samples yielded around 84,000.

Sequencing input: thymocytes. The TCR comes from a boy in the first two years of life with a congenital heart defect. Donor details come from another sample of the same person, matched by shared clones. The sequence joins TRBV27 to TRBJ2-6; TRBD1 could be the D gene, as 6 bases match. Here is the DNA: TGTGCCAGCTCTGGGACATCGAGACCTGGGGCCAACGTCCTGACTTTC. The translation is CASSGTSRPGANVLTF.